This T cell receptor (beta chain) was found in a study of memory CD4+ T cells and cytomegalovirus serostatus. The trim removed 5 bases at V and 7 bases at J, leaving 5 bases unmatched. Germline CDR1 and CDR2: SNHLY and FYNNEI. The CDR3 contains 15 residues. Study-level findings and limits: Each of some 67 CMV-associated TCRbeta sequences occurred in one to five individuals.

Using immunoSEQ multiplex PCR, the repertoire was profiled, and TCRdb retains in-frame clones only, with some absent. This sample has about 41,000 clones; 76% occur once, and the top ten carry nearly 6.5%. Details on this clone: Its antigen is still unknown.

The sort gate was single viable CD3+CD4+CD8-CD45RO+ cells for memory CD4+ T cells. The source of this sequence is an adult in good health and CMV-seronegative. The rearrangement links TRBV2 to TRBJ2-1; 13 positions match TRBD2. Sequenced: memory CD4+ T cells from blood. CDR3 loop: CASSWTSGSSNEQFF. The CDR3 nucleotides read TGTGCCAGCAGTTGGACTAGCGGGAGTAGTAATGAGCAGTTCTTC. Full variable domain (rest looked up from reference TRBV2 and TRBJ2-1): EPEVTQTPSHQVTQMGQEVILRCVPISNHLYFYWYRQILGQKVEFLVSFYNNEISEKSEIFDDQFSVERPDGSNFTLKIRSTKLEDSAMYFCASSWTSGSSNEQFFGPGTRLTVL.